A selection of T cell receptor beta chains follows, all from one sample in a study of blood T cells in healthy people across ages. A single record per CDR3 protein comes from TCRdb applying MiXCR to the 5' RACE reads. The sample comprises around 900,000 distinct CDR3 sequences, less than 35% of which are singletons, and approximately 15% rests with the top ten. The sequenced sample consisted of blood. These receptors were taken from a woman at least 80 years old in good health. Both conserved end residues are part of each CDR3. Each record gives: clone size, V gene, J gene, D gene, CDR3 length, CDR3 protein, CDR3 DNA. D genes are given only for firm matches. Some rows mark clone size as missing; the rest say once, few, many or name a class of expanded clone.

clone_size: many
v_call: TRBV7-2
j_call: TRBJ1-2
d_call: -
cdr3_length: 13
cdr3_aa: CASSLPSRRGYTF
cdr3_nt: TGTGCCAGCAGCTTGCCGTCCCGAAGGGGCTACACCTTC

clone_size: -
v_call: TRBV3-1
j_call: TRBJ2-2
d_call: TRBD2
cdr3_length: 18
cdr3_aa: CASSQGTSGPISTGELFF
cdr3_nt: TGTGCCAGCAGCCAAGGGACTAGCGGACCCATTAGCACCGGGGAGCTGTTTTTT

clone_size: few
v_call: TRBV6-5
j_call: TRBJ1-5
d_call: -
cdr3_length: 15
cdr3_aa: CASAPWGDSNQPQHF
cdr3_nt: TGTGCCAGCGCCCCCTGGGGGGATAGCAATCAGCCCCAGCATTTT

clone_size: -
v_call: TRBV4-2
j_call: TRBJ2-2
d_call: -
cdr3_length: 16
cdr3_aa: CASSQVEGSNTGELFF
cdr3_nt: TGTGCCAGCAGCCAAGTTGAGGGGTCGAACACCGGGGAGCTGTTTTTT

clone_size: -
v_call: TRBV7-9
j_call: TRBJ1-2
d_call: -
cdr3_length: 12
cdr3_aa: CASSLGEYGYTF
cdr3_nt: TGTGCCAGCAGCTTAGGCGAATATGGCTACACCTTC

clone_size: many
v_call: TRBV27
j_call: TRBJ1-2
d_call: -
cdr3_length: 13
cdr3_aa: CASSHPQGYGYTF
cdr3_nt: TGTGCCAGCAGTCACCCACAGGGATATGGCTACACCTTC

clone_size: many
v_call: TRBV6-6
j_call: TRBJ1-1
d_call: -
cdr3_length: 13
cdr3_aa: CASSYGSKTEAFF
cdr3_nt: TGTGCCAGCAGTTACGGGAGTAAGACTGAAGCTTTCTTT

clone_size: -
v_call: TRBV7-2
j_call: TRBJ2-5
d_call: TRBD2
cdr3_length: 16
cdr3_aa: CASSLGAGARGETQYF
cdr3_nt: TGTGCCAGCAGCTTAGGAGCGGGGGCCAGGGGAGAGACCCAGTACTTC

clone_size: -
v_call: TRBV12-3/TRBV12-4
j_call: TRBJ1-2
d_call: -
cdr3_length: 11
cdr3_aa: CASSRHGGYTF
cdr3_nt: TGTGCCAGCAGCAGACACGGCGGCTACACCTTC

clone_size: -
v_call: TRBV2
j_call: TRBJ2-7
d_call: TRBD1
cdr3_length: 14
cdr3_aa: CASRAGTANNEQYF
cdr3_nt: TGTGCCAGCAGGGCCGGGACAGCAAACAATGAGCAGTACTTC

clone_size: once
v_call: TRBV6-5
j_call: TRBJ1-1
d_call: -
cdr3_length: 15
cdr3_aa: CASSYPAGANAEAFF
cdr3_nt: TGTGCCAGCAGTTACCCCGCCGGAGCGAACGCTGAAGCTTTCTTT

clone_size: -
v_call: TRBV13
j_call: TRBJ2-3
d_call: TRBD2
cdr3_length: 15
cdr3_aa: CASSLAGRPTDTQYF
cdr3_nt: TGTGCCAGCAGCTTAGCCGGGAGGCCGACAGATACGCAGTATTTT

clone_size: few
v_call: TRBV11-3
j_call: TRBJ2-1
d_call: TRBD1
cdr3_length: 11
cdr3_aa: CASSYRDSQFF
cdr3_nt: TGTGCCAGCAGCTACCGGGACAGTCAGTTCTTC

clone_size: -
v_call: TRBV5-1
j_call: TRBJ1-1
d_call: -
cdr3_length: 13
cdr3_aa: CASRGVVGPEAFF
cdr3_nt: TGCGCCAGCAGAGGGGTCGTAGGACCTGAAGCTTTCTTT

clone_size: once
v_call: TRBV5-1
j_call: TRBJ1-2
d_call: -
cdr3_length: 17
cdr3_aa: CASSTIATGPPNYGYTF
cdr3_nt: TGCGCCAGCAGCACTATAGCCACAGGTCCCCCTAACTATGGCTACACCTTC

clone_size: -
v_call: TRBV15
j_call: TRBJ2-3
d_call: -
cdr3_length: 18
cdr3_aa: CATSRDGHWGAGDQPRHF
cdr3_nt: TGTGCCACCAGCAGAGATGGGCATTGGGGGGCCGGTGATCAGCCCCGGCATTTT

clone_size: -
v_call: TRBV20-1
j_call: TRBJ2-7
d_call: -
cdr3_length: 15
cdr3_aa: CSARSGGPPPYEQYF
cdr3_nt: TGCAGTGCTAGGAGTGGGGGACCACCGCCATACGAGCAGTACTTC

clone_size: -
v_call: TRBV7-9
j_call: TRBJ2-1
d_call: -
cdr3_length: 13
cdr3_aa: CASSLVLDNVQFF
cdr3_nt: TGTGCCAGCAGCTTGGTCTTAGACAACGTGCAGTTCTTC